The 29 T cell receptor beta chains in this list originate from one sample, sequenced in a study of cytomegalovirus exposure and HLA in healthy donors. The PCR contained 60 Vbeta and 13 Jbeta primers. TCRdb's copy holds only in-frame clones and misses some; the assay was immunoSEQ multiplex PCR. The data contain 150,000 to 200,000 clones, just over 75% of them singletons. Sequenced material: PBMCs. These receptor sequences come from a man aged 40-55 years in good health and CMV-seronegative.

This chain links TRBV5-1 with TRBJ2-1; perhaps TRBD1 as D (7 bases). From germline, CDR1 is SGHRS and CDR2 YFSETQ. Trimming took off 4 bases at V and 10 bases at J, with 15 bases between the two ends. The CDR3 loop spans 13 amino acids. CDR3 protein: CASSRGPAGEQFF. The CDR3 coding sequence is TGCGCCAGCAGCAGGGGGCCGGCGGGGGAGCAGTTCTTC.

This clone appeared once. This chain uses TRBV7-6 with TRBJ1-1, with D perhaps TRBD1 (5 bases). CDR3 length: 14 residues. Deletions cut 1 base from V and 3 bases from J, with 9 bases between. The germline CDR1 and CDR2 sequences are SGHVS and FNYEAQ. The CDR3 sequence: CASSLEGRYTEAFF. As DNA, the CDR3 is TGTGCCAGCAGCTTAGAGGGGCGGTACACTGAAGCTTTCTTT.

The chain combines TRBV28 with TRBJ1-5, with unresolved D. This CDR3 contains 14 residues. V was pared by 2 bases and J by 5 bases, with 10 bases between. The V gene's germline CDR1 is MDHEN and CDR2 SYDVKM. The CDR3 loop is CASSLTNLYQPQHF. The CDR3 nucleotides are TGTGCCAGCAGTTTAACAAACCTTTATCAGCCCCAGCATTTT.

In nucleotides, the CDR3 is TGTGCCAGCCGCCGCTTCGGGACTGAAGCTTTCTTT. This encodes CASRRFGTEAFF. This sequence joins TRBV28 and TRBJ1-1; D gene unclear. The CDR3 runs to 12 residues. Trimming shortened V by 8 bases and J by 5 bases, and 12 bases separated the two germline ends. Germline values: CDR1 MDHEN, CDR2 SYDVKM.

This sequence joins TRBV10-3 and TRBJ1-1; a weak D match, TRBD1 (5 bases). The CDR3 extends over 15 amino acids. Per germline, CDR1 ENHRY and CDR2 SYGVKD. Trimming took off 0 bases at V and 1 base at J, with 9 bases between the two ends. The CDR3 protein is CAISESKGKNTEAFF. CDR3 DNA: TGTGCCATCAGTGAGTCGAAGGGGAAGAACACTGAAGCTTTCTTT.

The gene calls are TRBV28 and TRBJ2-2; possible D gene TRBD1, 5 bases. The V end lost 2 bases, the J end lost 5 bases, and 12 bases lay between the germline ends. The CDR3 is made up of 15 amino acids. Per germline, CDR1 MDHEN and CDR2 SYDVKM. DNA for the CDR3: TGTGCCAGCAGTTTAGGGGTGGGGCTGACCGGGGAGCTGTTTTTT. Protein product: CASSLGVGLTGELFF.

CDR3 bases: TGTGCAAGTCGCTTAGCGCCCGAGACTAGCGTCGTAACCGGGGAGCTGTTTTTT. It encodes CASRLAPETSVVTGELFF. V usage is TRBV12-2 and J usage is TRBJ2-2; the D call TRBD2 from the table was never checked on the DNA. TRBV12-2 is flagged as a pseudogene. This CDR3 spans 18 amino acids.

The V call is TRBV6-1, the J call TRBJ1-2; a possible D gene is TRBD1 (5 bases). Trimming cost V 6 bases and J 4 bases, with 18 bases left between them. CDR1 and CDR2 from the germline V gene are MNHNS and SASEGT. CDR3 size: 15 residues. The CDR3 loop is CASRDTGRFGYGYTF. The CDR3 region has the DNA TGTGCCAGCAGGGATACAGGTCGATTCGGCTATGGCTACACCTTC.

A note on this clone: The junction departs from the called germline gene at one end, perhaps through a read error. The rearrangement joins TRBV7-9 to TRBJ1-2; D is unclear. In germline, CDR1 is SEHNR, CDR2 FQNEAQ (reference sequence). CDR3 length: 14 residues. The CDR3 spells CSSSKLSGSRGYTF. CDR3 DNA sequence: TGTTCCAGCAGCAAACTTTCCGGGTCCCGGGGCTACACCTTC.

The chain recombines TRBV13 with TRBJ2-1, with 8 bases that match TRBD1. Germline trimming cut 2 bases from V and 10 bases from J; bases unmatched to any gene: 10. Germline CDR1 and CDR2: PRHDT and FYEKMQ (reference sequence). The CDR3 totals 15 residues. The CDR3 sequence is CASSLKWTGMPEQFF. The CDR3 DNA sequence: TGTGCCAGCAGCTTAAAATGGACAGGGATGCCCGAGCAGTTCTTC.

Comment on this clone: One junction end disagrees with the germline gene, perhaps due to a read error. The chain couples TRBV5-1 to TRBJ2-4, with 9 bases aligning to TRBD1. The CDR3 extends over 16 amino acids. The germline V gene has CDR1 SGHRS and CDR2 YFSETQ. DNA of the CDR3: TGCGCCAGCAGCTTGGTACAGGGGGCAGCCAAAAACAGTCAGTACTTC. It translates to CASSLVQGAAKNSQYF.

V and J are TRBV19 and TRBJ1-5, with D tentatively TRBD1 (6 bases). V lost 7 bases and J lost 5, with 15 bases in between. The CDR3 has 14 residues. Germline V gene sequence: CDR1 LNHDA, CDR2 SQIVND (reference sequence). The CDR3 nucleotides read TGTGCCAGTACGTTGCAGGGGAGACATCAGCCCCAGCATTTT. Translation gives CASTLQGRHQPQHF. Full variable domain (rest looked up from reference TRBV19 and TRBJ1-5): DGGITQSPKYLFRKEGQNVTLSCEQNLNHDAMYWYRQDPGQGLRLIYYSQIVNDFQKGDIAEGYSVSREKKESFPLTVTSAQKNPTAFYLCASTLQGRHQPQHFGDGTRLSIL.

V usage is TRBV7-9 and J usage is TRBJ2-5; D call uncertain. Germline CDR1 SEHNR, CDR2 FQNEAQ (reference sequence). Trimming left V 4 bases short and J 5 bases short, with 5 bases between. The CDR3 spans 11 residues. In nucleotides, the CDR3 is TGTGCCAGCAGCTCTGTGGAGACCCAGTACTTC. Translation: CASSSVETQYF.

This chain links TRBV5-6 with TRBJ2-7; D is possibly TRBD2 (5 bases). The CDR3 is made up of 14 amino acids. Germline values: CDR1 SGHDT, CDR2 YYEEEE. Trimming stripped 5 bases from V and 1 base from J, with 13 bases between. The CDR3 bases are TGTGCCAGCAGTACCAGCGGATCTTCCTACGAGCAGTACGTC. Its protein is CASSTSGSSYEQYV.

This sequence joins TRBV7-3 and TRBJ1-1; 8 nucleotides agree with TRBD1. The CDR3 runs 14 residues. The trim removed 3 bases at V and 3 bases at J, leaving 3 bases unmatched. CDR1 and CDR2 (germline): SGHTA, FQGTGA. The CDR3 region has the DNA TGTGCCAGCAGCTTCCAGGGGGCGGACACTGAAGCTTTCTTT. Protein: CASSFQGADTEAFF.

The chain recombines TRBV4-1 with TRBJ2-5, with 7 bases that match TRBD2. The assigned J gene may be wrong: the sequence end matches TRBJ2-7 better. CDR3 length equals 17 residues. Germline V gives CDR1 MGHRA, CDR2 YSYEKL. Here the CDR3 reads CASSQDPPSGYSYEQYF. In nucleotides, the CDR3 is TGCGCCAGCAGCCAAGATCCCCCTAGCGGCTACTCCTACGAGCAGTACTTC.

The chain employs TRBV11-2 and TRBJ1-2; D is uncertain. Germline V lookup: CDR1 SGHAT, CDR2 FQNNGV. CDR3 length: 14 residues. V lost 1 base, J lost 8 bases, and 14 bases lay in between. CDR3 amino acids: CASSLGGSRLGYTF. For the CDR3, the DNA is TGTGCCAGCAGCTTAGGCGGGTCCAGACTGGGCTACACCTTC.

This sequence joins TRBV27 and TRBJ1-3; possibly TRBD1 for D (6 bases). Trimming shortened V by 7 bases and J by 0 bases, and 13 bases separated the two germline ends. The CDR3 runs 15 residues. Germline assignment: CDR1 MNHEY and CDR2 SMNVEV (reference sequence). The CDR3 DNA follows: TGTGCCAGCAAAGATGGACAGTTCTCTGGAAACACCATATATTTT. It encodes CASKDGQFSGNTIYF.

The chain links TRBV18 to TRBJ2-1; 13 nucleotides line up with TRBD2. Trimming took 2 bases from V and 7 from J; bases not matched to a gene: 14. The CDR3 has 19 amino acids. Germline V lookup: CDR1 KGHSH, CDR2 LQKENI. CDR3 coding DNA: TGTGCCAGCTCACCAAGGGGGTTCTCCGGACTAGCGGGAGTAAATGAGCAGTTCTTC. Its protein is CASSPRGFSGLAGVNEQFF.

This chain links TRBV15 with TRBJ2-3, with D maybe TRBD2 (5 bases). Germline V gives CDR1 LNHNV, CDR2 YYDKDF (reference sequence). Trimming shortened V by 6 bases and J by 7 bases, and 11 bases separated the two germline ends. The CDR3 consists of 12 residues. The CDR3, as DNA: TGTGCCACCAGGTATGAGGGAAATACGCAGTATTTT. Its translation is CATRYEGNTQYF.

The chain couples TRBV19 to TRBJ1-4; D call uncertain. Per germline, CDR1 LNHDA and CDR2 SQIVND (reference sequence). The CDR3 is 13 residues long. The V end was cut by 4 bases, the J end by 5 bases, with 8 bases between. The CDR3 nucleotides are TGTGCCAGTAGTAACTACGGGAATGAAAAACTGTTTTTT. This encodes CASSNYGNEKLFF. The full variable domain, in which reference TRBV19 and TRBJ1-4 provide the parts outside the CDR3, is DGGITQSPKYLFRKEGQNVTLSCEQNLNHDAMYWYRQDPGQGLRLIYYSQIVNDFQKGDIAEGYSVSREKKESFPLTVTSAQKNPTAFYLCASSNYGNEKLFFGSGTQLSVL.

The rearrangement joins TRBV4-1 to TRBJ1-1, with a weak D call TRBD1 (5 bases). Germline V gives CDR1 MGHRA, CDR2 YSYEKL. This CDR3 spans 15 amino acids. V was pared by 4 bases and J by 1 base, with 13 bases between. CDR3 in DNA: TGCGCCAGCAGCCCGCAGTTAGGGGCGAACACTGAAGCTTTCTTT. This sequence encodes CASSPQLGANTEAFF.

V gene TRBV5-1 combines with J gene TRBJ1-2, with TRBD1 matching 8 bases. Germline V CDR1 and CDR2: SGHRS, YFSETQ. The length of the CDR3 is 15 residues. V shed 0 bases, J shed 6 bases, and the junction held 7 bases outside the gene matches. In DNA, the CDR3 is TGCGCCAGCAGCTTGGGACAGGGGCGCGTAGATGGCTACACCTTC. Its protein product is CASSLGQGRVDGYTF.

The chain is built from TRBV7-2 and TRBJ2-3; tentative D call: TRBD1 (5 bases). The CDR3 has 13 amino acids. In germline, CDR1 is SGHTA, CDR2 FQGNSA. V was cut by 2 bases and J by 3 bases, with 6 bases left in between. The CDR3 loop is CASSLKGTDTQYF. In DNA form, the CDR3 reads TGTGCCAGCAGCTTAAAGGGGACAGATACGCAGTATTTT.

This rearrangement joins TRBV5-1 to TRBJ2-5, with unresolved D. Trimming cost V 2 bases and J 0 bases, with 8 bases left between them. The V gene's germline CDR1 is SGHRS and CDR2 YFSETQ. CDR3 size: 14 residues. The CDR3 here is CASSLISDQETQYF. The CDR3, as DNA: TGCGCCAGCAGCTTAATCAGCGACCAAGAGACCCAGTACTTC.

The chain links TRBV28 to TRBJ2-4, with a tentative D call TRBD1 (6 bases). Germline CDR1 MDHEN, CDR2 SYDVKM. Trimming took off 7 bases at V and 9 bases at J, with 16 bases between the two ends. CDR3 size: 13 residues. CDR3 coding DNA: TGTGCCAGCAATCTAGGACAGAGTCCCATTCAGTACTTC. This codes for CASNLGQSPIQYF. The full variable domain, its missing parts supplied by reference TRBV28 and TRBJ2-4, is DVKVTQSSRYLVKRTGEKVFLECVQDMDHENMFWYRQDPGLGLRLIYFSYDVKMKEKGDIPEGYSVSREKKERFSLILESASTNQTSMYLCASNLGQSPIQYFGAGTRLSVL.

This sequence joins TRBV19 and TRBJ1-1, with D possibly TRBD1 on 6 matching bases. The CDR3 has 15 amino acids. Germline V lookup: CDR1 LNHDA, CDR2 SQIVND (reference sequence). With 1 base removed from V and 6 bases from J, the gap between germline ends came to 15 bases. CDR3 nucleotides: TGTGCCAGTAGTATAGCCCAGGGGATAATCTCTGAAGCTTTCTTT. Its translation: CASSIAQGIISEAFF.

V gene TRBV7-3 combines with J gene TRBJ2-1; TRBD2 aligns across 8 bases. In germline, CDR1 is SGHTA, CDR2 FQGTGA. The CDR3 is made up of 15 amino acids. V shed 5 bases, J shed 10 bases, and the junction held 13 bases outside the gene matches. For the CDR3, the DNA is TGTGCCAGCAGCCCCCTAATTAGCGGGATCCGGGAGCAGTTCTTC. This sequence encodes CASSPLISGIREQFF.

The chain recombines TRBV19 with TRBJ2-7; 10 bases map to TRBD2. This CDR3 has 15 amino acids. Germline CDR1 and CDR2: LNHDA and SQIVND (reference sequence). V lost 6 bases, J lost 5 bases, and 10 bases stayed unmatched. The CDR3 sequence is CASRRLAGDINEQYF. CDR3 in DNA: TGTGCCAGTAGACGGCTAGCGGGAGATATCAACGAGCAGTACTTC. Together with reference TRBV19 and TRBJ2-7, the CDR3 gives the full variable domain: DGGITQSPKYLFRKEGQNVTLSCEQNLNHDAMYWYRQDPGQGLRLIYYSQIVNDFQKGDIAEGYSVSREKKESFPLTVTSAQKNPTAFYLCASRRLAGDINEQYFGPGTRLTVT.